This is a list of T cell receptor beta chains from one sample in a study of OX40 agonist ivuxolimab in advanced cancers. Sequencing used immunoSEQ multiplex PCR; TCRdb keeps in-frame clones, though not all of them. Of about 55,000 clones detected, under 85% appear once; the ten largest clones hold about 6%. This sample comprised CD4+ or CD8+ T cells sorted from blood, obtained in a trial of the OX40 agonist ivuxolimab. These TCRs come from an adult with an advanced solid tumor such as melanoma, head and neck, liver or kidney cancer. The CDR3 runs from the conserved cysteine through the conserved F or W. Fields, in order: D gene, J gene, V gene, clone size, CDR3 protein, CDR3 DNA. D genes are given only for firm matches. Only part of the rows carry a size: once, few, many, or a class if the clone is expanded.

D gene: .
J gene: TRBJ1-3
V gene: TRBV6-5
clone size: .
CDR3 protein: CASSYSTISNTIYF
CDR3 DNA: TGTGCCAGCAGTTACTCTACGATTTCAAACACCATATATTTT

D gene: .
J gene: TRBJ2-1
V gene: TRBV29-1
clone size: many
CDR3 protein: CSAKGLYNEQFF
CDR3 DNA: TGCAGCGCTAAGGGTCTTTACAATGAGCAGTTCTTC

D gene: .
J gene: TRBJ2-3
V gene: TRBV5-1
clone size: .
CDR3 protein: CASSLAPTSTDTQYF
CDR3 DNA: TGCGCCAGCAGCTTGGCGCCTACTAGCACAGATACGCAGTATTTT

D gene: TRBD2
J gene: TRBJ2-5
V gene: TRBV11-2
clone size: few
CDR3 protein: CASSPSGRGETQYF
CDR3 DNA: TGTGCCAGCAGCCCTAGCGGGAGGGGAGAGACCCAGTACTTC

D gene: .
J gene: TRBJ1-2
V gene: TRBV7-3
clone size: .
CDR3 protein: CASGQRGGGYTF
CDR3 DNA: TGTGCCAGCGGGCAGAGGGGGGGAGGCTACACCTTC

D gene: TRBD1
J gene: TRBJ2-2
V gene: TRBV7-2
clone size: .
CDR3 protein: CASSRSRDRRLTGELFF
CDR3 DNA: TGTGCCAGCAGCAGATCCAGGGACAGGAGACTCACCGGGGAGCTGTTTTTT

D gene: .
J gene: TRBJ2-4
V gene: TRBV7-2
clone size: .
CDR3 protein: CASSFGREGDIQYF
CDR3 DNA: TGTGCCAGCAGCTTTGGCAGGGAAGGGGACATTCAGTACTTC

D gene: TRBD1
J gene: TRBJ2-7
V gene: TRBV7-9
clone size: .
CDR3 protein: CASSLGGQGLWSEQYF
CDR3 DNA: TGTGCCAGCAGCTTAGGGGGACAGGGGTTATGGAGCGAGCAGTACTTC

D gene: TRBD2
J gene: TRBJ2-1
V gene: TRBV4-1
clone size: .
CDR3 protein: CASSQLWASGSYNEQFF
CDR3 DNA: TGCGCCAGCAGCCAACTATGGGCTAGCGGCTCCTACAATGAGCAGTTCTTC

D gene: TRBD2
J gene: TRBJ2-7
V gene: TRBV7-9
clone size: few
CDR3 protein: CASSRPGLAGYEQYF
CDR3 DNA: TGTGCCAGCAGCCGACCGGGACTAGCGGGATACGAGCAGTACTTC

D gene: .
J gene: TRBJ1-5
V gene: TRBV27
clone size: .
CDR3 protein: CASSPRRGPNQPQHF
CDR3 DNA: TGTGCCAGCAGTCCCCGCCGGGGGCCCAATCAGCCCCAGCATTTT

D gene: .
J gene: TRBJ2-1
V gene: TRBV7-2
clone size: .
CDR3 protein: CASSLLPVRAATRNEQFF
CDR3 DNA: TGTGCCAGCAGCCTACTCCCCGTTCGAGCGGCTACCCGCAATGAGCAGTTCTTC

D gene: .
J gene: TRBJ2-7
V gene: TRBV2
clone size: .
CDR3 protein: CASRYRPHEQYF
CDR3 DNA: TGTGCCAGCAGATATCGTCCCCACGAGCAGTACTTC

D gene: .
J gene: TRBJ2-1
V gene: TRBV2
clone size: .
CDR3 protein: CASRGRMGEFDEQFF
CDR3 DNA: TGTGCCAGCAGGGGACGGATGGGTGAGTTCGATGAGCAGTTCTTC

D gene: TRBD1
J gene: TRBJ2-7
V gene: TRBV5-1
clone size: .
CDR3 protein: CASSLSGQGTYEQYF
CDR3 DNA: TGCGCCAGCAGCTTGTCGGGACAGGGTACCTACGAGCAGTACTTC

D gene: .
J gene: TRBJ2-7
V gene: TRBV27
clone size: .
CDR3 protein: CASSLARGAYEQYF
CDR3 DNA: TGTGCCAGCAGTTTAGCCAGGGGGGCCTACGAGCAGTACTTC

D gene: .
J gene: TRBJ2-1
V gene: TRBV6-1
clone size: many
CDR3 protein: CASTARVIYNEQFF
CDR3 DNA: TGTGCCAGCACGGCCAGGGTGATCTACAATGAGCAGTTCTTC

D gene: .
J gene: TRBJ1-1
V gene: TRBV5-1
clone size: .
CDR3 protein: CASSFSGRDTEAFF
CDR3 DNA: TGCGCCAGCAGCTTTAGCGGGAGGGACACTGAAGCTTTCTTT

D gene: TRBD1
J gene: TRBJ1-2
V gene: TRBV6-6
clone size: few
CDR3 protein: CASSPTGQAFGYTF
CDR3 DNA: TGTGCCAGCAGCCCTACGGGACAGGCCTTTGGCTACACCTTC

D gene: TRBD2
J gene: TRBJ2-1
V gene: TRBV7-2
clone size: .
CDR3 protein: CASSPNRGLVHEQFF
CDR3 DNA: TGTGCCAGCAGCCCAAACCGAGGACTAGTCCATGAGCAGTTCTTC

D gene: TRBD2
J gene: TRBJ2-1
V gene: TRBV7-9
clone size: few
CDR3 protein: CASSLPPRLAGVRNEQFF
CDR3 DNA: TGTGCCAGCAGCTTACCCCCTAGACTAGCGGGAGTTCGAAATGAGCAGTTCTTC

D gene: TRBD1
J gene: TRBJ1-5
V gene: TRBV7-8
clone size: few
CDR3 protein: CASSFRQGLMGQPQHF
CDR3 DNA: TGTGCCAGCAGCTTTAGACAGGGCCTAATGGGGCAGCCCCAGCATTTT

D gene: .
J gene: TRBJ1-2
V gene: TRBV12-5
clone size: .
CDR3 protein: CASGLVQGGSYGYTF
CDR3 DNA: TGTGCTAGTGGTTTGGTACAGGGTGGCAGCTATGGCTACACCTTC

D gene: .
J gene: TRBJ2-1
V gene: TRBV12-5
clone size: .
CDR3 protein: CASGLGGYNEQFF
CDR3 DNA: TGTGCTAGTGGTTTGGGCGGATACAATGAGCAGTTCTTC

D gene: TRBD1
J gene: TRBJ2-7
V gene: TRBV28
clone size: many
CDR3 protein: CASSFHRGDSYEQYF
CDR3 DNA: TGTGCCAGCAGTTTCCACAGGGGCGATTCCTACGAGCAGTACTTC

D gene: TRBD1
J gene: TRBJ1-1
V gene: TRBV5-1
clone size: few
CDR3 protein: CASSLYRGTEAFF
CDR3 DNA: TGCGCCAGCAGCTTATACAGGGGAACTGAAGCTTTCTTT

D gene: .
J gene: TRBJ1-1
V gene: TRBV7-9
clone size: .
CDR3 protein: CASRPDSNTEAFF
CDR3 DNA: TGTGCCAGCAGGCCGGACTCGAACACTGAAGCTTTCTTT

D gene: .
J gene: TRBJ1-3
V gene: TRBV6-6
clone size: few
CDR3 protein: CASSDGRISGNTIYF
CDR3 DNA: TGTGCCAGCAGTGACGGACGGATCTCTGGAAACACCATATATTTT

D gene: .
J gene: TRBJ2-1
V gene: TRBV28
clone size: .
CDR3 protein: CASSPPRGIHHSEQFF
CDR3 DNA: TGTGCCAGCAGTCCGCCCCGGGGAATCCATCATAGTGAGCAGTTCTTC

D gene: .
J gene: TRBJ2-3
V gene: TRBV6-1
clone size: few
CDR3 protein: CASSDLGTRGSTDTQYF
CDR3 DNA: TGTGCCAGCAGTGACCTGGGTACGAGGGGAAGCACAGATACGCAGTATTTT

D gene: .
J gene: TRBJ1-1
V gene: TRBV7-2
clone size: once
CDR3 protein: CASSLDSAVVAFF
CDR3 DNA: TGTGCCAGCAGCTTAGATTCGGCGGTGGTGGCTTTCTTT

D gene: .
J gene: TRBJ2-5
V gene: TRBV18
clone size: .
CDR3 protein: CASSNLGQETQYF
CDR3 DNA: TGTGCCAGCTCAAACCTAGGCCAAGAGACCCAGTACTTC

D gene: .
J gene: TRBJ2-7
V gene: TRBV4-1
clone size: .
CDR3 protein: CASSLRGLTEEQYF
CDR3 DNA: TGCGCCAGCAGCCTTCGGGGGCTAACGGAAGAGCAGTACTTC

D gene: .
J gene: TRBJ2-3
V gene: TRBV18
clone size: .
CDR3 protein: CASSPTSTDTQYF
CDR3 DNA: TGTGCCAGCTCTCCGACCAGCACAGATACGCAGTATTTT

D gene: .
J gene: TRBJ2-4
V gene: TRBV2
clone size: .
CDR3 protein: CATAPEAKNIQYF
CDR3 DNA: TGTGCCACCGCCCCCGAAGCCAAAAACATTCAGTACTTC

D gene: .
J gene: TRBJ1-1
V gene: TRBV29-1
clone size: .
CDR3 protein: CSVELNTEAFF
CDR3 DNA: TGCAGCGTTGAGCTGAACACTGAAGCTTTCTTT

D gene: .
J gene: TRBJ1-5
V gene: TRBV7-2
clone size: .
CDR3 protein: CASSLNGRLNQPQHF
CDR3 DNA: TGTGCCAGCAGCCTAAACGGGCGTCTAAATCAGCCCCAGCATTTT

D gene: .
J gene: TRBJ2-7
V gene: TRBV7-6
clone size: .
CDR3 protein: CASGVGGEQYF
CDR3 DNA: TGTGCCAGCGGGGTAGGGGGGGAGCAGTACTTC

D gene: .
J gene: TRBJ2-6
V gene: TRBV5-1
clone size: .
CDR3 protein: CASSSLDSGANVLTF
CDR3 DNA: TGCGCCAGCAGTTCGCTGGATTCTGGGGCCAACGTCCTGACTTTC

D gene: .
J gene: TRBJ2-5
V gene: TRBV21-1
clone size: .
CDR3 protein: CASSKSGRVETQYF
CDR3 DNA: TGTGCCAGCAGCAAATCGGGCAGGGTGGAGACCCAGTACTTC

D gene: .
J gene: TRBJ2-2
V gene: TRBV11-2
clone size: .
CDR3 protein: CASSLQRLAGELFF
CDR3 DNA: TGTGCCAGCAGCTTACAGCGGCTAGCCGGGGAGCTGTTTTTT

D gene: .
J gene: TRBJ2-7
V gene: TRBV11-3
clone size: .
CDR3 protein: CASSPTEQYF
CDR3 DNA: TGTGCCAGCAGCCCCACGGAGCAGTACTTC

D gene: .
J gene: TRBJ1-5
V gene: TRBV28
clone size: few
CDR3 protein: CASSPGGGYQPQHF
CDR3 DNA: TGTGCCAGCAGTCCCGGAGGGGGATATCAGCCCCAGCATTTT

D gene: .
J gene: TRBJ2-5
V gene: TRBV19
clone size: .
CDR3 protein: CASRDSGQETQYF
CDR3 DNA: TGTGCCAGTAGGGACAGCGGCCAAGAGACCCAGTACTTC

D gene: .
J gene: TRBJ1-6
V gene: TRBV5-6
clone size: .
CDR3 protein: CASTLAAGGYNSPLHF
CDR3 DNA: TGTGCCAGCACCTTGGCGGCCGGGGGCTATAATTCACCCCTCCACTTT

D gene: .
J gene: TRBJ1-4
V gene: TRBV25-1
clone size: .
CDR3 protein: CASSPQEKLFF
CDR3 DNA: TGTGCCAGCAGCCCCCAAGAAAAACTGTTTTTT

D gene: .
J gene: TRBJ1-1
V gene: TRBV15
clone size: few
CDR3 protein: CATSRIGTGRAFF
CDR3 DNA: TGTGCCACCAGCAGAATAGGGACGGGTCGGGCTTTCTTT

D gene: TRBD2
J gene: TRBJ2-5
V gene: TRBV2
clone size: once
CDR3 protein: CASSGPSGSLFETQYF
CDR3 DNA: TGTGCCAGCAGTGGGCCTAGCGGGAGCCTCTTCGAGACCCAGTACTTC

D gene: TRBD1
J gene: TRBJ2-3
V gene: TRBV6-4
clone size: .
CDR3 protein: CASSPAGTGVADTQYF
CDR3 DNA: TGTGCCAGCAGCCCGGCCGGGACAGGGGTGGCAGATACGCAGTATTTT

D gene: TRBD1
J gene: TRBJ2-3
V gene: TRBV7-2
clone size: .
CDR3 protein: CASSSPGQATTQYF
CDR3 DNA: TGTGCCAGCAGCTCCCCGGGACAGGCGACTACGCAGTATTTT

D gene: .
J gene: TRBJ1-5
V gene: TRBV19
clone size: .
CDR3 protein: CASSIDSPANSNQPQHF
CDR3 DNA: TGTGCCAGTAGTATAGATTCCCCGGCGAATAGCAATCAGCCCCAGCATTTT

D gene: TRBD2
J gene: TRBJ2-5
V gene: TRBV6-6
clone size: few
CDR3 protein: CASSDTGTSETQYF
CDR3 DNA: TGTGCCAGCAGTGACACGGGGACTAGCGAGACCCAGTACTTC

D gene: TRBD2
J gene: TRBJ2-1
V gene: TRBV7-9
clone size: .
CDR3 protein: CASSSGLAGGREQFF
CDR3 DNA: TGTGCCAGCAGCTCGGGACTAGCGGGAGGGAGAGAGCAGTTCTTC